Presented here are 26 T cell receptor beta chains from one specimen sequenced in a study of T cell responses to AZD1222 COVID-19 vaccine. Only in-frame clones appear in the TCRdb table, and some are missing; sequencing was by immunoSEQ multiplex PCR. This sample has 140,000 to 150,000 clones, with over 75% found just once. The sample here was peripheral blood, taken on day 0 of AZD1222 vaccination. These receptor sequences come from an adult in good health.

The chain carries TRBV4-1 and TRBJ1-5, with unresolved D. This CDR3 has 14 residues. V lost 6 bases to trimming and J lost 0 bases, with 9 bases between them. Germline V lookup: CDR1 MGHRA, CDR2 YSYEKL. The CDR3 loop is CASSTAFSNQPQHF. The CDR3 coding sequence is TGCGCCAGCAGTACCGCCTTTAGCAATCAGCCCCAGCATTTT.

In DNA, the CDR3 is TGTGCCAGTAGTATATTGGGTTCGGCACTCAGGGGCAATCAGCCCCAGCATTTT. Its protein product is CASSILGSALRGNQPQHF. The chain uses TRBV19 and TRBJ1-5; tentatively, D is TRBD1 (5 bases). CDR3 length: 18 amino acids. V was pared by 2 bases and J by 2 bases, with 19 bases between. Per germline, CDR1 LNHDA and CDR2 SQIVND (reference sequence). Filled out from reference TRBV19 and TRBJ1-5, the complete variable domain reads DGGITQSPKYLFRKEGQNVTLSCEQNLNHDAMYWYRQDPGQGLRLIYYSQIVNDFQKGDIAEGYSVSREKKESFPLTVTSAQKNPTAFYLCASSILGSALRGNQPQHFGDGTRLSIL.

The chain combines TRBV19 with TRBJ2-1; 9 positions agree with TRBD2. With V trimmed by 5 bases and J by 2 bases, 7 bases remained unmatched. This CDR3 is 16 amino acids long. CDR1 is LNHDA and CDR2 is SQIVND in the germline V gene (reference sequence). The CDR3 coding sequence is TGTGCCAGTAGTCCCCGGACTAGCGCTACCTACAATGAGCAGTTCTTC. The encoded protein is CASSPRTSATYNEQFF.

CDR3 bases: TGTGCCAGCAGCTTGGACAGGAGTGCTGAAGCTTTCTTT. Its protein is CASSLDRSAEAFF. The rearrangement uses TRBV6-5 and TRBJ1-1; 7 bases are shared with TRBD1. The germline CDR1 and CDR2 sequences are MNHEY and SVGAGI. Trimming at V came to 6 bases and at J to 6 bases, leaving 7 bases not matched to a gene. CDR3 length equals 13 residues.

The V gene is TRBV6-5, the J gene TRBJ1-2; TRBD1 matches at 7 bases. Germline values: CDR1 MNHEY, CDR2 SVGAGI. With 6 bases clipped from V and 4 bases from J, the junction kept 8 bases outside the gene matches. The CDR3 spans 14 residues. CDR3 DNA: TGTGCCAGCAGAACCGGCAGGGGGACCTATGGCTACACCTTC. Translation: CASRTGRGTYGYTF.

The J gene is TRBJ1-2, the V gene TRBV27; TRBD1 matches 8 bases. The CDR3 sequence is 15 residues long. CDR1 is MNHEY and CDR2 is SMNVEV in the germline V gene (reference sequence). The J segment lost 8 bases and the V segment lost 3 bases, leaving 11 bases of the junction unmatched. In DNA, the CDR3 is TGTGCCAGCAGTTTGCAGGGGGCGAGGTGGGGCGGCTACACCTTC. This sequence encodes CASSLQGARWGGYTF.

This clone was counted once. The V and J genes are TRBV12-5 and TRBJ1-1; possibly TRBD1 for D (5 bases). The CDR3 spans 12 residues. Germline CDR1 and CDR2: LGHNT and FRNRAP. With 5 bases removed from V and 5 bases from J, the gap between germline ends came to 9 bases. The CDR3 region has the DNA TGTGCTAGTGGTCTCGGACAAACTGAAGCTTTCTTT. Its translation is CASGLGQTEAFF.

This clone appeared once. The chain links TRBV24-1 to TRBJ1-1; 10 bases fit TRBD1. The germline V gene encodes CDR1 KGHDR and CDR2 SFDVKD. This CDR3 is 17 amino acids long. Trimming took 2 bases from V and 1 from J; bases not matched to a gene: 6. This CDR3 is CATSDSTGGERNTEAFF. CDR3 coding DNA: TGTGCCACCAGTGATTCGACAGGGGGCGAGAGGAACACTGAAGCTTTCTTT.

This clone was detected only once. V is TRBV4-1 and J is TRBJ1-2; D not certain. Per the germline V gene, CDR1 is MGHRA and CDR2 is YSYEKL. V was pared by 0 bases and J by 9 bases, with 8 bases between. The CDR3 is made up of 12 amino acids. CDR3 residues: CASSQEGGSYTF. CDR3 sequence (DNA): TGCGCCAGCAGCCAAGAAGGTGGGAGCTACACCTTC.

Worth noting for this clone: One end of the junction is discordant with germline, which a read error may explain. This chain joins TRBV2 and TRBJ1-2; possibly TRBD1 for D (5 bases). CDR1 and CDR2 (germline): SNHLY, FYNNEI. The CDR3 spans 15 residues. CDR3 region: CASREGDSYNYGYTF. CDR3 nucleotides: TGTGCCAGCAGGGAAGGAGACAGCTACAACTATGGCTACACCTTC.

Only a few counts were recorded for this clone. The chain carries TRBV5-1 and TRBJ1-1; 8 bases agree with TRBD1. V shed 1 base and J 1 base; nucleotides not matched to a gene: 6. The CDR3 loop spans 16 amino acids. Germline loops: CDR1 SGHRS, CDR2 YFSETQ. Written as DNA, the CDR3 is TGCGCCAGCAGCTTGCACCCCCAGGGGGCGAACACTGAAGCTTTCTTT. Its protein product is CASSLHPQGANTEAFF.

This chain uses TRBV7-3 with TRBJ1-2, with 8 bases identical to TRBD1. Germline V gene lookup returns CDR1 SGHTA and CDR2 FQGTGA. This CDR3 has 14 amino acids. V shed 5 bases, J shed 8 bases, and the junction held 10 bases outside the gene matches. The CDR3 bases are TGTGCCAGCAGCCCAGGGGGCATAAGGGAAGGCTACACCTTC. It translates to CASSPGGIREGYTF. The full variable domain, with the rest looked up from reference TRBV7-3 and TRBJ1-2, is GAGVSQTPSNKVTEKGKYVELRCDPISGHTALYWYRQSLGQGPEFLIYFQGTGAADDSGLPNDRFFAVRPEGSVSTLKIQRTERGDSAVYLCASSPGGIREGYTFGSGTRLTVV.

Here the CDR3 DNA reads TGTGCCAGCAGTTACTCAGGGCCAGGGGAAAGGGCTACGCAGTATTTT. This gives the protein CASSYSGPGERATQYF. This chain links TRBV6-5 with TRBJ2-3; D is possibly TRBD1 (6 bases). The CDR3 is 16 amino acids. CDR1 and CDR2 from the germline V gene are MNHEY and SVGAGI. Trimming removed 0 bases at V and 8 bases at J, with 18 bases between.

The CDR3 protein is CASSPWDTATYEQYF. DNA for the CDR3: TGCGCCAGCAGCCCCTGGGACACAGCCACCTACGAGCAGTACTTC. The V gene is TRBV4-1, the J gene TRBJ2-7; weak D call: TRBD1 (6 bases). V shed 4 bases and J shed 2 bases, with 15 bases lying between them. This CDR3 is 15 amino acids long. CDR1 and CDR2 (germline): MGHRA, YSYEKL.

This clone was seen once. The CDR3 protein is CASTPGTGSNQPQHF. The CDR3 coding sequence is TGTGCCAGCACCCCCGGGACAGGCAGCAATCAGCCCCAGCATTTT. The genes are TRBV7-9 and TRBJ1-5; TRBD1 aligns across 8 bases. The CDR3 consists of 15 residues. CDR1 SEHNR and CDR2 FQNEAQ come from the germline V gene (reference sequence). Trimming cost V 7 bases and J 1 base; bases outside gene matches: 6.

The chain couples TRBV2 to TRBJ1-1; D is perhaps TRBD1 (6 bases). Germline V CDR1 and CDR2: SNHLY, FYNNEI. Trimming cost V 6 bases and J 11 bases, with 13 bases left between them. The CDR3 totals 11 residues. The DNA of the CDR3 is TGTGCCAGCAGGTACCCAGGGGAGGCTTTCTTT. Its protein is CASRYPGEAFF.

This chain's CDR3 is CASSPGTLSSYEQYF. CDR3 DNA sequence: TGTGCCAGCAGCCCCGGGACGCTGAGCTCCTACGAGCAGTACTTC. The chain recombines TRBV7-9 with TRBJ2-7; D possibly matches TRBD1 or TRBD2 (5 bases each). This CDR3 is built from 15 residues. Germline-derived CDR1 and CDR2 are SEHNR and FQNEAQ (reference sequence). V was trimmed by 5 bases and J by 0 bases, leaving 14 bases between them.

This clone was seen a few times. V and J are TRBV28 and TRBJ1-5; 7 nucleotides align to TRBD1. J was trimmed by 7 bases and V by 8 bases; bases with no gene match: 8. The CDR3 contains 13 residues. CDR1 and CDR2 (germline): MDHEN, SYDVKM. CDR3 amino acids: CASHRGSGQPQHF. The CDR3 coding sequence is TGTGCCAGCCACAGGGGCTCGGGACAGCCCCAGCATTTT.

J is TRBJ1-2 and V is TRBV28, with TRBD1 identical over 7 bases. Germline CDR1 reads MDHEN; CDR2 reads SYDVKM. J gave up 6 bases and V 3 bases, and 10 bases lay outside the gene matches. The length of the CDR3 is 15 residues. The CDR3 nucleotides read TGTGCCAGCAGTTTGGGTAGGGGGCGGACTGATGGCTACACCTTC. Translated: CASSLGRGRTDGYTF.

This sequence joins TRBV11-3 and TRBJ2-7, with 11 bases aligning to TRBD2. This CDR3 contains 15 residues. Germline V lookup: CDR1 SGHNT, CDR2 YENEEA. The J segment lost 3 bases and the V segment lost 1 base, leaving 2 bases of the junction unmatched. The CDR3 region is CASSLGLAGYYEQYF. In DNA, the CDR3 is TGTGCCAGCAGCTTAGGACTAGCGGGGTACTACGAGCAGTACTTC.

The rearrangement joins TRBV25-1 to TRBJ2-3; 9 positions match TRBD1. Germline V gene data show CDR1 as MGHDK and CDR2 as SYGVNS. With V trimmed by 8 bases and J by 6 bases, 9 bases remained unmatched. The length of the CDR3 is 14 residues. In DNA, the CDR3 is TGTGCCAGCCAGAACAGGGGGCGCGGCGATACGCAGTATTTT. It specifies CASQNRGRGDTQYF.

The chain combines TRBV28 with TRBJ1-5, with TRBD1 matching 10 bases. Trimming removed 6 bases from V and 6 bases from J; junction bases left unmatched: 11. Per the germline V gene, CDR1 is MDHEN and CDR2 is SYDVKM. This CDR3 is 16 amino acids long. The DNA for the CDR3 is TGTGCCAGCAGCCAGACAGGGGGCGGTTTTCGTCAGCCCCAGCATTTT. This gives the protein CASSQTGGGFRQPQHF.

The rearrangement uses TRBV28 and TRBJ1-2, with TRBD1 as a possible D gene (6 bases). Looked up from germline, CDR1 is MDHEN and CDR2 is SYDVKM. This CDR3 is built from 12 residues. The chain's CDR3 is CATGKFDYGYTF. CDR3 DNA sequence: TGTGCAACAGGGAAATTCGACTATGGCTACACCTTC.

The chain couples TRBV5-1 to TRBJ2-2; D ambiguous. Trimming pared 0 bases from V and 4 bases from J, leaving 10 bases between. This CDR3 contains 15 residues. Germline CDR1 reads SGHRS; CDR2 reads YFSETQ. The CDR3: CASSLDQLTTGELFF. CDR3 sequence (DNA): TGCGCCAGCAGCTTGGACCAACTTACCACCGGGGAGCTGTTTTTT.

The rearrangement uses TRBV11-2 and TRBJ2-5; D might be TRBD2 (5 bases). V lost 1 base and J 5 bases, leaving 14 bases between the germline ends. Germline CDR1 SGHAT, CDR2 FQNNGV. The CDR3 totals 15 residues. CDR3 DNA: TGTGCCAGCAGCTTAGTCGGGGTCCCCCGGGAGACCCAGTACTTC. It is translated as CASSLVGVPRETQYF. The whole variable domain, filled in from reference TRBV11-2 and TRBJ2-5, reads EAGVAQSPRYKIIEKRQSVAFWCNPISGHATLYWYQQILGQGPKLLIQFQNNGVVDDSQLPKDRFSAERLKGVDSTLKIQPAKLEDSAVYLCASSLVGVPRETQYFGPGTRLLVL.

The rearrangement joins TRBV3-1 (or the pseudogene TRBV3-2) to TRBJ1-5; D is undetermined. V was trimmed by 3 bases and J by 2 bases, leaving 2 bases between them. Germline V gene sequence: CDR1 LGHDT, CDR2 YNNKEL (reference sequence). The CDR3 runs to 12 residues. CDR3 nucleotides: TGTGCCAGCAGCCAGGGCAATCAGCCCCAGCATTTT. Translated: CASSQGNQPQHF.